This T cell receptor (beta chain) emerged from a study of metastatic and nonmetastatic thyroid tumors. Study in general: The comparison covered peripheral blood and tumor or nodule tissue in malignant and benign thyroid patients.

Thyroid surgery had not been preceded by any treatment in any patient. Regarding the study as a whole: Benign nodules reportedly had significantly lower TCR beta diversity than malignant thyroid tumors in blood and tumor.

Many counts were recorded for this clone. What it binds is unknown. The CDR3 contains 14 residues. Between the trimmed V and J ends, which lost 4 bases and 2 bases, there was a span of 12 bases. The V gene's germline CDR1 is MNHEY and CDR2 SMNVEV (reference sequence). In the study's own analysis: Clinicopathological groups differed in CDR3, with these differences serving to build a distant-metastasis classifier for papillary thyroid cancer. TCRdb re-called the PCR reads through MiXCR. The authors' filters were not applied to this entry. The sample holds tens of thousands of clones, approximately 16% seen once.

The specimen was blood. This sequence joins TRBV27 and TRBJ2-7, with D possibly being TRBD2 (5 bases). The TCR sequence derives from a female donor with papillary thyroid cancer or a benign thyroid nodule (not recorded which). Some clones in this sample may be carry-over from other donors' samples. CDR3 amino acids: CASSYTGLTYEQYF. The DNA for the CDR3 is TGTGCCAGCAGTTATACCGGACTCACCTACGAGCAGTACTTC.